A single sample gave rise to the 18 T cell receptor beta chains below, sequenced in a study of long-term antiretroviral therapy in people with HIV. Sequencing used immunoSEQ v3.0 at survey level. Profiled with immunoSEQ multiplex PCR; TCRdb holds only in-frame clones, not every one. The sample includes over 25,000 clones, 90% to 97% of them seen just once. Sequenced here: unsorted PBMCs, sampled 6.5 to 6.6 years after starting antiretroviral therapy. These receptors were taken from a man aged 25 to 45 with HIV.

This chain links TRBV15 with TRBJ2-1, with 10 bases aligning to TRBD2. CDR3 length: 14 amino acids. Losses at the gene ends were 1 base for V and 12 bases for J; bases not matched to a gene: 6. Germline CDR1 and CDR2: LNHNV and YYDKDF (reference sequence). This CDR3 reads CATSRALAGVRQFF. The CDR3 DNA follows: TGTGCCACCAGCAGAGCGCTAGCGGGAGTTCGGCAGTTCTTC.

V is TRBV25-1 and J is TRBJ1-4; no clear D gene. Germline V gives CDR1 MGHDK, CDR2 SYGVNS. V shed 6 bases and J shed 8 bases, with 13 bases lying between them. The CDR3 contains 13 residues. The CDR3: CASRSGPGEKLFF. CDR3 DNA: TGTGCCAGCAGGAGCGGCCCGGGGGAAAAACTGTTTTTT. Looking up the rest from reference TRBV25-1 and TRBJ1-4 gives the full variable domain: EADIYQTPRYLVIGTGKKITLECSQTMGHDKMYWYQQDPGMELHLIHYSYGVNSTEKGDLSSESTVSRIRTEHFPLTLESARPSHTSQYLCASRSGPGEKLFFGSGTQLSVL.

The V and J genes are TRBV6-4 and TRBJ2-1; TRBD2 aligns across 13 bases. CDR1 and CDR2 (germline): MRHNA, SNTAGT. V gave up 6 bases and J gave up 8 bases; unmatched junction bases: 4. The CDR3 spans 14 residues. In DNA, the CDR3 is TGTGCCAGCAGCCGGACTAGCGGGAGTTATGAGCAGTTCTTC. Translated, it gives CASSRTSGSYEQFF.

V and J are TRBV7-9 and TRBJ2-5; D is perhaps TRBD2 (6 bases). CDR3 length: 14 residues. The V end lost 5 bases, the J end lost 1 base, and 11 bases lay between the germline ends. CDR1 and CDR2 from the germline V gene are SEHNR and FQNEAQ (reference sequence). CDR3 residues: CASSPTSSQETQYF. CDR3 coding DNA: TGTGCCAGCAGCCCCACTAGCAGCCAAGAGACCCAGTACTTC.

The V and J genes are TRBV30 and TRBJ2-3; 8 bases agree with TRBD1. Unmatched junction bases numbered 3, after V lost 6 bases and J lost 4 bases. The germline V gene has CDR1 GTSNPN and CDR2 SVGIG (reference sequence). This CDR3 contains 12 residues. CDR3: CACGQGPDTQYF. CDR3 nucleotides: TGTGCCTGTGGACAGGGACCAGATACGCAGTATTTT.

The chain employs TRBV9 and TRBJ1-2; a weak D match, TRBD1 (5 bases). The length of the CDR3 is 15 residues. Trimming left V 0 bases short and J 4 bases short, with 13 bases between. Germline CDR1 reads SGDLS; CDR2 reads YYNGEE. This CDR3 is CASSVGGRTIYGYTF. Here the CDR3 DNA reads TGTGCCAGCAGCGTAGGGGGCAGAACTATCTATGGCTACACCTTC.

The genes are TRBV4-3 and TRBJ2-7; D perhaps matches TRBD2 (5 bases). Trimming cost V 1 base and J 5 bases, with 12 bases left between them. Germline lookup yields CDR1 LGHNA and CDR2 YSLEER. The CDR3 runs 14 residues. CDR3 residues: CASSQVGEGNEQYF. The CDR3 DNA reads TGCGCCAGCAGCCAAGTGGGAGAGGGAAACGAGCAGTACTTC.

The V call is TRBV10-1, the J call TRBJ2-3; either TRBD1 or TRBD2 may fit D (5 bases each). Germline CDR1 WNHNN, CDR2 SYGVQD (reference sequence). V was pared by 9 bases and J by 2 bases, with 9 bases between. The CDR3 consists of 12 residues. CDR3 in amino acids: CASRDHTDTQYF. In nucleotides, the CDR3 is TGCGCCAGTCGGGACCACACAGATACGCAGTATTTT.

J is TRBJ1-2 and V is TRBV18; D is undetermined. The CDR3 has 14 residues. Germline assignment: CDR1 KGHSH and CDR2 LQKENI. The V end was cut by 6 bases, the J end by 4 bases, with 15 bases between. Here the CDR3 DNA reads TGTGCCAGCTCCCCAGTCTCGGATGGCTATGGCTACACCTTC. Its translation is CASSPVSDGYGYTF.

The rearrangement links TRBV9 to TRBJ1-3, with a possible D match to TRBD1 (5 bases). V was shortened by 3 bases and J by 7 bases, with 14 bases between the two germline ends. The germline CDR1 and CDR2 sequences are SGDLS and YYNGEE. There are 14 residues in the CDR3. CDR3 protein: CASSDGGGVNTIYF. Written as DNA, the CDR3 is TGTGCCAGCAGCGACGGGGGAGGGGTGAACACCATATATTTT.

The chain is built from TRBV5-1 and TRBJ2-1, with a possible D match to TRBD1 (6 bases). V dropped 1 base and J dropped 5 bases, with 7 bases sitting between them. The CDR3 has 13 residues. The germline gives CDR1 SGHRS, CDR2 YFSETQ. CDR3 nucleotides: TGCGCCAGCAGCTTGAGGACAGACAATGAGCAGTTCTTC. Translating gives CASSLRTDNEQFF.

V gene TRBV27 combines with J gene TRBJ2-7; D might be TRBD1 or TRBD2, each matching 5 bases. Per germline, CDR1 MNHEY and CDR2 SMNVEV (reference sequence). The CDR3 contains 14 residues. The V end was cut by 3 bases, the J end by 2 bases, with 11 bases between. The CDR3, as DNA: TGTGCCAGCAGTTTTCGGGACGTTCCCTACGAGCAGTACTTC. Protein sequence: CASSFRDVPYEQYF.

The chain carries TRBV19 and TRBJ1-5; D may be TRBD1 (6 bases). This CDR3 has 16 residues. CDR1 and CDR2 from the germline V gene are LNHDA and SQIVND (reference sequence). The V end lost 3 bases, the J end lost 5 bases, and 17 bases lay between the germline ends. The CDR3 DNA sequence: TGTGCCAGTAGTATTGCTATTCGGGGGGGCGATCAGCCCCAGCATTTT. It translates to CASSIAIRGGDQPQHF.

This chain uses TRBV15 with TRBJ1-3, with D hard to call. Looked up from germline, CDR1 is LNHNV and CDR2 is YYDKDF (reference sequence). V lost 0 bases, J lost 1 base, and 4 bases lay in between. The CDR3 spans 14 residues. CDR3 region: CATSREGSGNTIYF. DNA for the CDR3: TGTGCCACCAGCAGAGAAGGGTCTGGAAACACCATATATTTT.

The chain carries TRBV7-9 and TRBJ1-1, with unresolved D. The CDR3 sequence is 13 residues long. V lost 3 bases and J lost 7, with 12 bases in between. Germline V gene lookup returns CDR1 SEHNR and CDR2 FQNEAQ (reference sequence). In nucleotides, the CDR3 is TGTGCCAGCAGCTTTGGTGGAGCAGTTGAAGCTTTCTTT. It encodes CASSFGGAVEAFF.

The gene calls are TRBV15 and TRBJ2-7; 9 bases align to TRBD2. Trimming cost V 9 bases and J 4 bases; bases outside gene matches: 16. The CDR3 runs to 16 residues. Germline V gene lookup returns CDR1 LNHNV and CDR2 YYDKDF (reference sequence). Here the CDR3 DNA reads TGTGCCACACCTAACCACTGGAAGCGGGGGGCATACGAGCAGTACTTC. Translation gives CATPNHWKRGAYEQYF.

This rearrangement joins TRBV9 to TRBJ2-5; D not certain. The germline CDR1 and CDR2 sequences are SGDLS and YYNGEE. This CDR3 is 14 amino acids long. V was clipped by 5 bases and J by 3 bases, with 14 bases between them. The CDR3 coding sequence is TGTGCCAGCAGTGTGGACGGACGGGAAGAGACCCAGTACTTC. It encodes CASSVDGREETQYF. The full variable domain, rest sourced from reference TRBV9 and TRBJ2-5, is DSGVTQTPKHLITATGQRVTLRCSPRSGDLSVYWYQQSLDQGLQFLIQYYNGEERAKGNILERFSAQQFPDLHSELNLSSLELGDSALYFCASSVDGREETQYFGPGTRLLVL.

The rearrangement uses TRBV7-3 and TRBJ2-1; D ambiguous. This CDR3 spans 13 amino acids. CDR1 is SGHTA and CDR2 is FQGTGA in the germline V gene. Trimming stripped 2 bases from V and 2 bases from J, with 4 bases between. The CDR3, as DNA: TGTGCCAGCAGCTTAGTTCCCTACAATGAGCAGTTCTTC. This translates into CASSLVPYNEQFF.